This TCR beta chain came from a study of cytomegalovirus exposure and HLA in healthy donors. Study-level results: Rare TCR sequences dominated, though some public TCRs recurred in many donors. In a later analysis, productive TCRs from donors in an Asian-associated ancestry cluster reportedly carried fewer N-insertions than the cohort mean. Trimming of TCR beta V- and J-genes showed a link, identified in a later analysis, to a missense DCLRE1C variant. Investigators reported 150 to 200 TCR beta chains as tied to cytomegalovirus.

V gave up 5 bases and J gave up 3 bases; unmatched junction bases: 2. The V gene's germline CDR1 is LNHDA and CDR2 SQIVND (reference sequence). The CDR3 runs 14 residues. As regards this clone: Its target is not known.

With 60 Vbeta and 13 Jbeta primers, the PCR was carried out. Only in-frame clones appear in the TCRdb table, and some are missing; sequencing was by immunoSEQ multiplex PCR. In the table there are about 170,000 clones, 80% to 90% of which are singletons. This sequence was found in a woman between 18 and 29 years old in good health and CMV-seronegative. The gene calls are TRBV19 and TRBJ2-1; 9 positions match TRBD1. The sequenced material came from PBMCs. The CDR3 coding sequence is TGTGCCAGTAGTCGGGACAGGGACTACAATGAGCAGTTCTTC. It encodes CASSRDRDYNEQFF.